This TCR beta chain was obtained from a study of CD8 T cells in ankylosing spondylitis. V was clipped by 1 base and J by 4 bases; unmatched bases: 3. In germline, CDR1 is SGHRS, CDR2 YFSETQ. The CDR3 is made up of 16 amino acids. This clonotype showed up many times. The antigen is unknown. General observations from the study: Within matched ankylosing spondylitis synovial fluid, disease-linked clones were reportedly significantly enriched. There was a TCR beta motif, made of several highly homologous variants, that appeared characteristic of ankylosing spondylitis blood.

MiXCR, applied by TCRdb to the 5' RACE reads, yields one record per CDR3 protein. Seen here are tens of thousands of distinct CDR3 sequences, about a sixth observed once, and the top ten hold around 28%. This chain connects TRBV5-1 to TRBJ2-2; TRBD2 agrees at 11 bases. This sequence was found in a male donor with ankylosing spondylitis or in good health (not recorded which). The sample taken for sequencing was blood. This CDR3 reads CASSLLAGGTTGELFF. The CDR3 coding sequence is TGCGCCAGCAGCTTGCTAGCGGGGGGCACCACCGGGGAGCTGTTTTTT.